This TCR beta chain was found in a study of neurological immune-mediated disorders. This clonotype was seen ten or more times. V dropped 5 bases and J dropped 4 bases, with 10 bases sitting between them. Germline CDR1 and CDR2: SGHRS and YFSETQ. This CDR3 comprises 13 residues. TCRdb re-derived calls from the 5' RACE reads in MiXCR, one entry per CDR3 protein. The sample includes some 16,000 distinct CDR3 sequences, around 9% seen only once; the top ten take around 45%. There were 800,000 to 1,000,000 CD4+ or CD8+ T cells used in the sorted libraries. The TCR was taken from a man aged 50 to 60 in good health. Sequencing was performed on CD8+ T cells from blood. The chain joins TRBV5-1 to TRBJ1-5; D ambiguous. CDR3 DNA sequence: TGCGCCAGCAGTTATGGGCCTAATCAGCCCCAGCATTTT. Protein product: CASSYGPNQPQHF.